The 5 T cell receptor beta chains listed next were all sequenced from one sample in a study of blood T cells in healthy people across ages. Combining a sample-barcoded 5' primer with a J-beta primer mix, a second PCR ran for about 7 to 11 cycles. Via MiXCR, TCRdb re-called the 5' RACE reads, giving one row per CDR3 protein. The data contain roughly 1,300,000 distinct CDR3 sequences, almost 60% of them singletons. What was sequenced was blood. These receptors originate from a man younger than 35 in good health.

The V call is TRBV5-6, the J call TRBJ2-1; D gene unclear. Germline CDR1 SGHDT, CDR2 YYEEEE. V lost 2 bases to trimming and J lost 6 bases, with 6 bases between them. This CDR3 has 12 amino acids. The DNA of the CDR3 is TGTGCCAGCAGCTTAAAGACCAATGAGCAGTTCTTC. Translated, it gives CASSLKTNEQFF.

This clonotype was found once. The V call is TRBV12-3 or TRBV12-4, the J call TRBJ2-2; D unresolved. Trimming took off 6 bases at V and 4 bases at J, with 9 bases between the two ends. The CDR3 loop spans 13 amino acids. CDR3 residues: CASRDSGTGELFF. CDR3 sequence (DNA): TGTGCCAGCAGGGATTCAGGCACCGGGGAGCTGTTTTTT.

The chain couples TRBV14 to TRBJ1-1, with D hard to call. Trimming took 4 bases from V and 1 from J, leaving 10 bases between them. This CDR3 region has 14 residues. In germline, CDR1 is SGHDN, CDR2 FVKESK. CDR3 residues: CASSLMGRNTEAFF. The CDR3 DNA reads TGTGCCAGCAGCCTTATGGGGAGGAACACTGAAGCTTTCTTT.

The gene calls are TRBV12-3 or TRBV12-4 and TRBJ2-1, with a tentative D call TRBD2 (5 bases). Trimming cost V 5 bases and J 0 bases, with 14 bases left between them. CDR3 length: 16 residues. DNA of the CDR3: TGTGCCAGCAGTCTGGACTTCCTGAGCTCCTACAATGAGCAGTTCTTC. Amino acid sequence: CASSLDFLSSYNEQFF.

Here the CDR3 reads CASSQSADYKQYF. The CDR3 DNA sequence: TGTGCCAGCAGCCAGTCAGCGGATTACAAGCAGTACTTC. This sequence joins TRBV3-1 and TRBJ2-5; a weak D match, TRBD2 (5 bases). Deletions cut 3 bases from V and 11 bases from J, with 16 bases between. CDR3 size: 13 residues. Per the germline V gene, CDR1 is LGHDT and CDR2 is YNNKEL (reference sequence).